This T cell receptor beta chain was sequenced in a study of blood T cell repertoires in COVID-19. The overall study: From the United States, Italy and Spain came samples of acute and convalescent COVID-19. Sources were T cells, B-cell-depleted T cells, or PBMCs; the material itself was cDNA or gDNA.

Source study methods: Reference gene primer amplification gave nucleated cell count estimates. Clones were read by immunoSEQ multiplex PCR, and TCRdb kept only the in-frame ones, dropping some. From that table come the V and J calls and clone size; the DNA was used to work out D and trimming. The sample carries around 180,000 clones, about 81% recorded once. CDR1 and CDR2 from the germline V gene are MNHEY and SMNVEV (reference sequence). The CDR3 length is 15 residues. The V gene end was trimmed by 5 bases and the J gene end by 3 bases; junction bases not matched to a gene: 8. While infection was still active, Seattle patients were enrolled and then followed longitudinally.

The receptor comes from a woman of 80 years or more with COVID-19, enrolled during active disease. The sample consisted of peripheral blood. The chain has TRBV27 and TRBJ2-3; TRBD1 matches 7 bases. The CDR3, as DNA: TGTGCCAGCAGTCTACAGGGGCGCGGGACAGATACGCAGTATTTT. This encodes CASSLQGRGTDTQYF.